The 12 T cell receptor beta chains below were found in one sample sequenced in a study of OX40 agonist ivuxolimab in advanced cancers. Sequencing used immunoSEQ multiplex PCR; TCRdb keeps in-frame clones, though not all of them. The data show about 58,000 clones, roughly 87% seen once. The source was CD4+ or CD8+ T cells sorted from blood, collected in a trial of the OX40 agonist ivuxolimab. The receptors shown here come from an adult with an advanced solid tumor such as melanoma, head and neck, liver or kidney cancer.

V gene TRBV15 combines with J gene TRBJ1-2; perhaps TRBD1 as D (6 bases). CDR3 length equals 15 residues. With 0 bases removed from V and 8 bases from J, the gap between germline ends came to 16 bases. Germline V CDR1 and CDR2: LNHNV, YYDKDF (reference sequence). The CDR3 DNA reads as TGTGCCACCAGCAGAGAGGTCCAGGGGATCGACGGCTACACCTTC. Translation: CATSREVQGIDGYTF.

This chain uses TRBV6-6 with TRBJ1-4, with TRBD1 matching 7 bases. The V gene's germline CDR1 is MNHNY and CDR2 SVGAGI (reference sequence). CDR3 size: 14 residues. Unmatched junction bases numbered 3, after V lost 3 bases and J lost 5 bases. The CDR3 DNA reads as TGTGCCAGCAGTTATCAGGGGGTAAATGAAAAACTGTTTTTT. Translation: CASSYQGVNEKLFF.

This clone was counted only a few times. The chain joins TRBV6-6 to TRBJ2-1, with TRBD2 matching over 12 bases. Trimming removed 6 bases from V and 4 bases from J; junction bases left unmatched: 4. The CDR3 is 15 amino acids. In germline, CDR1 is MNHNY, CDR2 SVGAGI (reference sequence). For the CDR3, the DNA is TGTGCCAGCAGCCCACTAGCGGGGGGATACAATGAGCAGTTCTTC. Translation: CASSPLAGGYNEQFF.

The chain joins TRBV7-3 to TRBJ1-5, with a tentative D call TRBD1 (6 bases). With 1 base removed from V and 2 bases from J, the gap between germline ends came to 15 bases. The CDR3 is made up of 17 amino acids. Germline V lookup: CDR1 SGHTA, CDR2 FQGTGA. Here the CDR3 DNA reads TGTGCCAGCAGCTTAAGGGATTGGGGGCCAGGCAATCAGCCCCAGCATTTT. Its protein product is CASSLRDWGPGNQPQHF.

This chain uses TRBV7-9 with TRBJ1-4; 12 bases are a match to TRBD1. The CDR3 runs 17 residues. Unmatched junction bases numbered 14, after V lost 5 bases and J lost 10 bases. Germline V gives CDR1 SEHNR, CDR2 FQNEAQ (reference sequence). Here the CDR3 DNA reads TGTGCCAGCAGCCCTCGGGGACAGGGGGCCCTGGCAGGAAAACTGTTTTTT. As protein: CASSPRGQGALAGKLFF.

V usage is TRBV5-1 and J usage is TRBJ2-7, with a possible D match to TRBD2 (6 bases). This CDR3 is 14 amino acids long. Trimming took off 3 bases at V and 2 bases at J, with 12 bases between the two ends. Germline CDR1 and CDR2: SGHRS and YFSETQ. The CDR3 region is CASSSGLRTYEQYF. CDR3 bases: TGCGCCAGCAGCTCGGGACTGCGTACCTACGAGCAGTACTTC.

The chain employs TRBV6-6 and TRBJ1-5, with no clear D. The germline V and J ends were trimmed by 2 bases and 0 bases, with 5 bases remaining between them. The CDR3 loop spans 14 amino acids. The germline gives CDR1 MNHNY, CDR2 SVGAGI (reference sequence). This chain's CDR3 is CASSYQISNQPQHF. The CDR3 region has the DNA TGTGCCAGCAGTTACCAGATTAGCAATCAGCCCCAGCATTTT.

The CDR3 DNA reads TGTGCCAGCAGCTTAAGCGGAGGACTAGGCATTGAGCAGTTCTTC. Protein sequence: CASSLSGGLGIEQFF. The rearrangement joins TRBV7-2 to TRBJ2-1; 7 bases line up with TRBD2. The CDR3 totals 15 residues. With V trimmed by 2 bases and J by 9 bases, 10 bases remained unmatched. Germline CDR1 and CDR2: SGHTA and FQGNSA.

The rearrangement uses TRBV9 and TRBJ2-2, with D maybe TRBD1 (5 bases). Between the trimmed V and J ends, which lost 3 bases and 1 base, there was a span of 7 bases. CDR1 and CDR2 from the germline V gene are SGDLS and YYNGEE. The CDR3 extends over 14 amino acids. The CDR3 bases are TGTGCCAGCAGCGCTAGGGGGAACACCGGGGAGCTGTTTTTT. Its protein product is CASSARGNTGELFF.

The rearrangement joins TRBV7-9 to TRBJ1-5; TRBD1 is a possible D gene (6 bases). This CDR3 has 15 residues. Germline loops: CDR1 SEHNR, CDR2 FQNEAQ (reference sequence). Trimming stripped 0 bases from V and 3 bases from J, with 9 bases between. This CDR3 is CASSLADRTNQPQHF. The CDR3 DNA reads as TGTGCCAGCAGCTTAGCCGACAGGACCAATCAGCCCCAGCATTTT.

V usage is TRBV6-1 and J usage is TRBJ2-7, with unresolved D. The germline V gene has CDR1 MNHNS and CDR2 SASEGT. V lost 7 bases and J lost 0, with 10 bases in between. The CDR3 sequence is 13 residues long. CDR3 sequence reads: CASTLGPSYEQYF. CDR3 bases: TGTGCCAGCACCCTAGGGCCCTCCTACGAGCAGTACTTC.

V is TRBV5-6 and J is TRBJ2-7; 9 bases are a match to TRBD1. Losses at the gene ends were 4 bases for V and 6 bases for J; bases not matched to a gene: 11. The CDR3 has 15 amino acids. Germline CDR1 is SGHDT and CDR2 is YYEEEE. The CDR3 loop reads CASSLQGAPLFEQYF. DNA for the CDR3: TGTGCCAGCAGCCTACAGGGGGCCCCCCTCTTCGAGCAGTACTTC.